The rows below give T cell receptor beta chains drawn from one sample of a study of early T cells in non-severe SARS-CoV-2 infection. TCRdb used MiXCR to reprocess the 5' RACE reads, holding one entry per CDR3 protein. The top ten hold under 6% of the sample, which has 25,000 to 35,000 distinct CDR3 sequences, about 4.5% seen once. This specimen was whole blood, taken at baseline. The receptors were gathered from an adult who was a healthcare worker with PCR-confirmed SARS-CoV-2 infection or an uninfected control (not recorded which). Both conserved end residues are part of each CDR3. A D gene is named only where the DNA matches it firmly. Expanded clones are given a class, and other clones once, few, many or no size at all.

-	TRBJ2-7	TRBV4-2	many	CASSQSLSEGRLDHWEQYF	TGTGCCAGCAGCCAATCTCTTTCAGAGGGCCGACTAGACCACTGGGAGCAGTACTTC
TRBD1	TRBJ1-1	TRBV9	many	CASSPGTGDEAFF	TGTGCCAGCAGCCCAGGGACAGGGGATGAAGCTTTCTTT
-	TRBJ2-3	TRBV19	many	CASSPRTASDTQYF	TGTGCCAGTAGTCCTCGGACAGCTTCAGATACGCAGTATTTT
TRBD1	TRBJ2-3	TRBV29-1	many	CSVEGTGVRDTQYF	TGCAGCGTTGAAGGGACAGGGGTGAGAGATACGCAGTATTTT
TRBD2	TRBJ2-5	TRBV12-3/TRBV12-4	many	CASSFALAGGETQYF	TGTGCCAGCAGTTTTGCACTAGCGGGAGGAGAGACCCAGTACTTC
-	TRBJ2-1	TRBV7-8	many	CASSPEQFF	TGTGCCAGCAGCCCCGAGCAGTTCTTC
TRBD2	TRBJ2-1	TRBV19	many	CASSPLAGSVYNEQFF	TGTGCCAGTTCTCCGCTAGCGGGAAGCGTGTACAATGAGCAGTTCTTC
-	TRBJ2-1	TRBV18	many	CASSPPGSLDYNEQFF	TGTGCCAGCTCACCACCCGGGAGCCTAGACTACAATGAGCAGTTCTTC
TRBD2	TRBJ2-4	TRBV6-5	many	CASRLGGGGNKNIQYF	TGTGCCAGCAGGCTGGGCGGGGGGGGGAACAAAAACATTCAGTACTTC
TRBD1	TRBJ2-1	TRBV7-2	-	CASSSRTGGYGEQFF	TGTGCCAGCAGCTCCCGGACAGGGGGCTACGGTGAGCAGTTCTTC